The 15 T cell receptor beta chains presented below share a single source sample, sequenced in a study of regulatory T cells in long-lasting Graves disease. The TCR beta library used iRepertoire HTBI primers with Arm-PCR amplification of CDR3. MiXCR, applied by TCRdb to the multiplex PCR reads, yields one record per CDR3 protein. The data show about 400,000 distinct CDR3 sequences, approximately 16% seen once. Time point meaning: newly diagnosed GD, antithyroid drugs for less than 3 months. Scientists built the TCR library using RNA that was extracted from PBMCs. The same sample was also used in a study of T cells in Graves' hyperthyroidism and ophthalmopathy.

This sample comprised peripheral blood mononuclear cells (PBMCs), obtained at new diagnosis, from a patient treated with antithyroid drugs. These receptors were taken from a woman in her thirties or forties with Graves disease.

This clonotype was seen at least ten times. The chain carries TRBV28 and TRBJ2-7; unclear D gene. Germline CDR1 reads MDHEN; CDR2 reads SYDVKM. V was clipped by 4 bases and J by 6 bases, with 7 bases between them. This CDR3 region has 11 residues. CDR3 sequence reads: CASSSSIEQYF. The CDR3 coding sequence is TGTGCCAGCAGTTCCTCCATCGAGCAGTACTTC.

This rearrangement joins TRBV7-8 to TRBJ1-3; D uncertain. The length of the CDR3 is 15 residues. V lost 1 base to trimming and J lost 0 bases, with 7 bases between them. Per germline, CDR1 SGHVS and CDR2 FQNEAQ. The CDR3 DNA sequence: TGTGCCAGCAGCTTAGTTAGGGTCTCTGGAAACACCATATATTTT. Translating gives CASSLVRVSGNTIYF.

This clonotype showed up many times. The genes are TRBV7-8 and TRBJ2-7; TRBD2 aligns across 14 bases. The junction had 7 bases not matched to a gene; V was cut back by 1 base and J by 2 bases. CDR1 is SGHVS, CDR2 FQNEAQ, per germline. The CDR3 is made up of 18 amino acids. The CDR3 DNA is TGTGCCAGCAGCTTAGAGACTAGCGGGAGGGAAATGCCCTACGAGCAGTACTTC. Translating gives CASSLETSGREMPYEQYF.

In its sample, this clonotype was seen many times. This chain links TRBV7-2 with TRBJ2-3, with 7 bases lining up with TRBD1. This CDR3 region has 13 residues. Germline trimming cut 6 bases from V and 4 bases from J; bases unmatched to any gene: 4. Germline lookup yields CDR1 SGHTA and CDR2 FQGNSA. The chain's CDR3 is CASRKGGADTQYF. In DNA form, the CDR3 reads TGTGCCAGCAGGAAAGGGGGCGCAGATACGCAGTATTTT. The entire variable domain, with the rest obtained from reference TRBV7-2 and TRBJ2-3, is as follows: GAGVSQSPSNKVTEKGKDVELRCDPISGHTALYWYRQSLGQGLEFLIYFQGNSAPDKSGLPSDRFSAERTGGSVSTLTIQRTQQEDSAVYLCASRKGGADTQYFGPGTRLTVL.

This clonotype was recorded at least ten times. The chain employs TRBV9 and TRBJ1-1; no reliable D call. CDR3 length equals 13 residues. CDR1 is SGDLS, CDR2 YYNGEE, per germline. Trimming pared 2 bases from V and 1 base from J, leaving 6 bases between. The CDR3 nucleotides read TGTGCCAGCAGCGTCGACGGGAACACTGAAGCTTTCTTT. This gives the protein CASSVDGNTEAFF.

This clonotype was seen more than once but under ten times. The gene calls are TRBV12-5 and TRBJ1-5; D gene ambiguous. This CDR3 contains 16 residues. Between the trimmed V and J ends, which lost 0 bases and 2 bases, there was a span of 11 bases. In germline, CDR1 is LGHNT, CDR2 FRNRAP. CDR3 residues: CASGLVLGSGNQPQHF. As DNA, the CDR3 is TGTGCTAGTGGTTTGGTACTGGGGAGTGGCAATCAGCCCCAGCATTTT. The full variable domain, rest sourced from reference TRBV12-5 and TRBJ1-5, is DARVTQTPRHKVTEMGQEVTMRCQPILGHNTVFWYRQTMMQGLELLAYFRNRAPLDDSGMPKDRFSAEMPDATLATLKIQPSEPRDSAVYFCASGLVLGSGNQPQHFGDGTRLSIL.

This clonotype has a handful of counts. CDR3: CASQDRGETQYF. The CDR3 nucleotides are TGTGCCAGCCAGGACAGGGGTGAGACCCAGTACTTC. This chain joins TRBV2 and TRBJ2-5, with TRBD1 identical over 9 bases. The germline V gene has CDR1 SNHLY and CDR2 FYNNEI. V lost 8 bases, J lost 5 bases, and 3 bases stayed unmatched. This CDR3 comprises 12 residues.

This clonotype showed up many times. The chain recombines TRBV27 with TRBJ2-7; TRBD2 is a possible D gene (5 bases). Germline-derived CDR1 and CDR2 are MNHEY and SMNVEV (reference sequence). CDR3 length: 14 amino acids. V was clipped by 5 bases and J by 6 bases, with 17 bases between them. The CDR3 is CASSIGGSSLEQYF. The CDR3 DNA reads as TGTGCCAGCAGTATAGGAGGCAGCTCCCTCGAGCAGTACTTC.

In its sample, this clonotype was seen a few times. The CDR3 reads CASTPHRGGEQYF. CDR3 DNA sequence: TGTGCCAGCACACCCCACAGGGGAGGCGAGCAGTACTTC. This chain uses TRBV6-2 or TRBV6-3 with TRBJ2-7; possible D gene TRBD1, 7 bases. CDR3 length: 13 amino acids. Trimming pared 7 bases from V and 6 bases from J, leaving 16 bases between. Germline assignment: CDR1 MNHEY and CDR2 SVGEGT.

V and J are TRBV6-2 or TRBV6-3 and TRBJ1-5, with D perhaps matching TRBD1 (6 bases). Trimming took 2 bases from V and 3 from J, leaving 11 bases between them. CDR3 length equals 15 residues. Germline CDR1 reads MNHEY; CDR2 reads SVGEGT. CDR3 DNA sequence: TGTGCCAGCAGTTACATCAGGGGTGCCAATCAGCCCCAGCATTTT. Its translation: CASSYIRGANQPQHF.

This clonotype was seen ten or more times. This CDR3 reads CASSSDGGARSPLHF. The DNA for the CDR3 is TGTGCCAGCAGTTCCGACGGGGGGGCGCGCTCACCCCTCCACTTT. This chain joins TRBV28 and TRBJ1-6, with D perhaps TRBD1 (6 bases). Germline V gene sequence: CDR1 MDHEN, CDR2 SYDVKM. V dropped 4 bases and J dropped 10 bases, with 17 bases sitting between them. The CDR3 covers 15 residues.

The chain recombines TRBV10-3 with TRBJ1-2; D remains ambiguous. This CDR3 comprises 12 residues. V was clipped by 9 bases and J by 8 bases, with 16 bases between them. Germline V gene data show CDR1 as ENHRY and CDR2 as SYGVKD. In DNA, the CDR3 is TGTGCCATACGGACCGACCCGGGGGGCTACACCTTC. It translates to CAIRTDPGGYTF.

This clonotype was seen at least ten times. This chain links TRBV12-3 or TRBV12-4 with TRBJ2-5; D is tentatively TRBD1 or TRBD2 (7 bases each). The CDR3 runs 14 residues. V lost 5 bases, J lost 2 bases, and 12 bases lay in between. The CDR3: CASSQRGQQETQYF. In DNA form, the CDR3 reads TGTGCCAGCAGTCAGCGGGGACAGCAAGAGACCCAGTACTTC.

V and J are TRBV19 and TRBJ2-7, with 7 nucleotides matching TRBD2. J gave up 2 bases and V 5 bases, and 9 bases lay outside the gene matches. The germline gives CDR1 LNHDA, CDR2 SQIVND (reference sequence). The CDR3 is 15 residues long. The CDR3 is CASSAAASGTYEQYF. In DNA form, the CDR3 reads TGTGCCAGTAGTGCAGCGGCTAGCGGCACCTACGAGCAGTACTTC. Full variable domain (rest looked up from reference TRBV19 and TRBJ2-7): DGGITQSPKYLFRKEGQNVTLSCEQNLNHDAMYWYRQDPGQGLRLIYYSQIVNDFQKGDIAEGYSVSREKKESFPLTVTSAQKNPTAFYLCASSAAASGTYEQYFGPGTRLTVT.

The chain employs TRBV7-8 and TRBJ2-1; 10 bases map to TRBD2. CDR3 length: 16 residues. With 2 bases clipped from V and 5 bases from J, the junction kept 6 bases outside the gene matches. Per germline, CDR1 SGHVS and CDR2 FQNEAQ. The CDR3 loop reads CASSLYLAGANNEQFF. In DNA form, the CDR3 reads TGTGCCAGCAGCTTATATCTAGCGGGAGCGAACAATGAGCAGTTCTTC.